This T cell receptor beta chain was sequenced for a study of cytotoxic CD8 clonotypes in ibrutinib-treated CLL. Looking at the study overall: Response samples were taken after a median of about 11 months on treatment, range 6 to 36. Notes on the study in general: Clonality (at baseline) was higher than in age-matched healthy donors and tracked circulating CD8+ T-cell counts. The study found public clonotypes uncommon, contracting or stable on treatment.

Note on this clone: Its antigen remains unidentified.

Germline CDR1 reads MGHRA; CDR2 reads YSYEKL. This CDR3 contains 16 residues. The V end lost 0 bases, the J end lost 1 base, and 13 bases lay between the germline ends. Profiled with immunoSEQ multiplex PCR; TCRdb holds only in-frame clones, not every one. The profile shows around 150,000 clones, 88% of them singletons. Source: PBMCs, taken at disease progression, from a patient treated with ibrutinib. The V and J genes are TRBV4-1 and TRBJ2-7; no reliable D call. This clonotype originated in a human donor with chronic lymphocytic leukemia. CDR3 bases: TGCGCCAGCAGCCAAGAGGAGACAATGGGATCCTACGAGCAGTACTTC. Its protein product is CASSQEETMGSYEQYF.